The TCR beta chain described here comes from a study of blood T cell repertoires in COVID-19. Study details: The cDNA or gDNA used as material had been derived from T cells, B-cell-depleted T cells, or PBMCs.

The CDR3 covers 15 residues. V shed 4 bases, J shed 1 base, and the junction held 1 base outside the gene matches. Germline-derived CDR1 and CDR2 are LGHNT and FRNRAP. Study processing details: Estimates of nucleated cell counts were drawn from the amplification of reference gene primers. The data were produced by immunoSEQ multiplex PCR, yet TCRdb's version contains in-frame clones alone and is incomplete. That table furnishes V, J and clone size, whereas the DNA furnished D and trimming. Of just over 650,000 clones listed, more than 80% are singletons. Turning to this clone: The sample carries other DNA sequences with the same CDR3.

Sequenced input: peripheral blood. This clonotype was obtained from a woman aged 18-29 years with acute or convalescent COVID-19. This chain connects TRBV12-5 to TRBJ1-5, with 10 nucleotides matching TRBD1. CDR3: CASGWTGGSNQPQHF. The CDR3 bases are TGTGCTAGTGGTTGGACAGGGGGAAGCAATCAGCCCCAGCATTTT.